The present entry profiles one T cell receptor beta chain with its context. Its target is not known. The data stem from a study of graft-versus-host responses after intestinal transplantation. Study-wide background: Multivisceral, liver-intestinal, or isolated intestinal transplants were given to recipients. Following induction with anti-thymocyte globulin, all recipients were given tacrolimus and steroids for around three years.

Findings and caveats of the study: Graft-donor T cell macrochimerism coincided with high graft-versus-host to host-versus-graft clonal ratios in allografts. Levels of circulating GvH clones at their peak were associated with early post-transplant HvG declines.

Generated by immunoSEQ multiplex PCR, the TCRdb table keeps only in-frame clones and is missing some. The sample shows about 24,000 clones, 80% to 90% of them seen only once. This CDR3 region has 15 residues. V gave up 4 bases and J gave up 4 bases, with 14 bases separating them. Germline CDR1 is SGHAT and CDR2 is FQNNGV. The specimen comprised PBMCs, sampled roughly 450 days after intestinal transplant. The V and J genes are TRBV11-2 and TRBJ2-1; D not certain. The receptor's source is a human patient who received an intestinal transplant, so some T cells may come from the graft donor. This chain's CDR3 is CASSSGAIAYNEQFF. The CDR3 bases are TGTGCCAGCAGCTCCGGCGCGATTGCTTACAATGAGCAGTTCTTC.